The 26 T cell receptor beta chains below all came from one sample that was sequenced in a study of tumor and adjacent non-tumor tissue in lung cancer. The library came from three nested PCR rounds adapted from ARM-PCR protocols. TCRdb ran MiXCR on the multiplex PCR reads and lists one entry per CDR3 protein. The data show roughly 49,000 distinct CDR3 sequences, roughly 69% seen once. No cell sorting was done before RNA was extracted from the tissue. More than 3 cm separated this lung sample from the edge of the tumor. Material for sequencing was distant non-tumor lung tissue. The source of these receptors is a woman in her sixties with non-small cell lung cancer.

The J gene is TRBJ2-5, the V gene TRBV29-1, with D uncertain. The germline V gene encodes CDR1 SQVTM and CDR2 ANQGSEA. This CDR3 contains 13 residues. This CDR3 reads CSATWKVLETQYF. Written as DNA, the CDR3 is TGCAGTGCCACATGGAAAGTCTTGGAGACCCAGTACTTC.

Of note for this clonotype: One base away lies a much larger clone, so this may be a sequencing read error. This chain connects TRBV7-9 to TRBJ2-5; the D is unclear. V was trimmed by 5 bases and J by 5 bases, leaving 15 bases between them. This CDR3 is 14 amino acids long. Germline V gives CDR1 SEHNR, CDR2 FQNEAQ (reference sequence). The CDR3: CASSISTVLETQYF. In DNA form, the CDR3 reads TGTGCCAGCAGCATATCAACTGTGTTGGAGACCCAGTACTTC.

Comments on this clonotype: A much larger clone lies one base from this, so it may be a read error. This chain links TRBV6-1 with TRBJ1-5; D not certain. The CDR3 consists of 13 residues. Germline V gives CDR1 MNHNS, CDR2 SASEGT. The CDR3 protein is CANSDWGSEPQHF. The CDR3 region has the DNA TGTGCCAACAGTGATTGGGGTTCGGAGCCCCAGCATTTT.

Turning to this clonotype: Germline and junction disagree at one end, which may indicate a read error. The chain recombines TRBV11-2 with TRBJ2-5; possible D gene TRBD1, 5 bases. This CDR3 spans 14 amino acids. CDR1 and CDR2 (germline): SGHAT, FQNNGV. CDR3 coding DNA: TGTGCCAGCAAGGGGCCGAGCAACCAAGAGATCCAGTATTTC. It specifies CASKGPSNQEIQYF.

Of note for this clonotype: The junction differs from germline at one of its ends, possibly a read error. The genes are TRBV4-1 and TRBJ1-1; 11 bases are a match to TRBD1. Germline V CDR1 and CDR2: MGHRA, YSYEKL. This CDR3 is built from 15 residues. The CDR3 loop is CASSQGQGAKAGAIF. The CDR3 DNA follows: TGCGCCAGCAGTCAAGGACAGGGGGCGAAGGCTGGAGCTATCTTT.

For this clonotype: A much bigger clone sits one base away, suggesting this may be a read error. The V call is TRBV11-2, the J call TRBJ2-5, with 10 bases that match TRBD1. The CDR3 is 15 residues long. The V segment lost 4 bases and the J segment 7 bases; nucleotides outside the gene matches: 9. Germline CDR1 and CDR2: SGHAT and FQNNGV. The CDR3 DNA sequence: TGTGCCAGCAGCTCCCGACAGGGGGCACTTGGGACCCAGTACTTC. This encodes CASSSRQGALGTQYF.

This sequence joins TRBV6-2 or TRBV6-3 and TRBJ1-5; tentative D call: TRBD1 (5 bases). This CDR3 is 17 amino acids long. Germline V gene data show CDR1 as MNHEY and CDR2 as SVGEGT. The V and J ends lost 4 bases and 0 bases respectively, with 16 bases between them. CDR3 nucleotides: TGTGCCAGCAGTTGGATAGGGGTGGTGTATAGCAATCAGCCCCAGCATTTT. As protein: CASSWIGVVYSNQPQHF.

With respect to this clonotype: Since a much larger clone is just one base distant, this may be a read error. The J gene is TRBJ2-3, the V gene TRBV10-2; 13 bases map to TRBD2. The V gene's germline CDR1 is WSHSY and CDR2 SAAADI. The CDR3 contains 17 residues. Trimming removed 4 bases from V and 0 bases from J; junction bases left unmatched: 4. The CDR3 loop reads CASSGLTSGGSTDTQYF. CDR3 nucleotide sequence: TGCGCCAGCAGTGGATTGACTAGCGGGGGGAGCACAGATACGCAGTATTTT.

This clonotype was detected a few times. The junction does not match germline at one end; this may be a read error. The chain employs TRBV4-3 and TRBJ2-1; the D is unclear. CDR3 length: 16 residues. From germline, CDR1 is LGHNA and CDR2 YSLEER. CDR3 region: CASSQGERNLYNEQFF. The CDR3, as DNA: TGCGCCAGCAGCCAAGGGGAAAGGAATCTCTATAATGAGCAATTCTTC.

This clonotype showed up just a few times. Since no conserved phenylalanine or tryptophan closes the CDR3, a read error is the likely cause. The chain carries TRBV6-5 and TRBJ1-5; no firm D call. CDR1 is MNHEY and CDR2 is SVGAGI in the germline V gene. With 8 bases removed from V and 5 bases from J, the gap between germline ends came to 16 bases. The CDR3 length is 14 residues. Here the CDR3 reads CASSDEGSDQPQHL. The CDR3 bases are TGTGCCAGCTCGGACGAAGGGTCCGATCAGCCCCAGCATCTT.

A note on this clonotype: One junction end does not reproduce the germline sequence, and a read error may be involved. This sequence joins TRBV6-2 or TRBV6-3 and TRBJ2-1; 12 bases are a match to TRBD2. This CDR3 comprises 16 residues. Per germline, CDR1 MNHEY and CDR2 SVGEGT. The CDR3 sequence is CASSTRTSGIYNVQFF. CDR3 bases: TGTGCCAGCAGTACAAGGACTAGCGGGATTTACAATGTGCAGTTCTTC.

Regarding this clonotype: Likely a read error: the CDR3 ends without its conserved phenylalanine or tryptophan. It is unclear where the CDR3 begins or ends on the DNA, so no DNA is shown, and the CDR3 is as TCRdb lists it. The CDR3 sequence: CASSYVSGANVQTV. The chain links TRBV6-5 to TRBJ2-6. From germline, CDR1 is MNHEY and CDR2 SVGAGI. Inclusive of both ends, the CDR3 amounts to 14 amino acids.

This clonotype has a count of ten or more. The chain recombines TRBV28 with TRBJ1-5, with no clear D. Trimming took off 0 bases at V and 7 bases at J, with 4 bases between the two ends. The germline V gene encodes CDR1 MDHEN and CDR2 SYDVKM. CDR3 length: 12 amino acids. The CDR3 reads CASSLWAQPQHF. Here the CDR3 DNA reads TGTGCCAGCAGTTTATGGGCCCAGCCCCAGCATTTT.

As regards this clonotype: Without the conserved terminal phenylalanine or tryptophan, this CDR3 likely stems from a read error. The chain combines TRBV10-3 with TRBJ2-1, with a weak D call TRBD2 (6 bases). The J call may not be correct, given that the DNA end is closer to TRBJ2-7. The length of the CDR3 is 15 residues. Germline CDR1 is ENHRY and CDR2 is SYGVKD. The CDR3 region has the DNA TGTGCCATCACTGTAGGTAGCGGCAGGTACAATGAGCAGTACTCC. It yields the protein CAITVGSGRYNEQYS.

Note on this clonotype: No conserved phenylalanine or tryptophan ends this CDR3, so it is likely a read error. The chain couples TRBV29-1 to TRBJ2-3; possible D gene TRBD1, 6 bases. Trimming left V 8 bases short and J 1 base short, with 16 bases between. This CDR3 contains 14 residues. Looked up from germline, CDR1 is SQVTM and CDR2 is ANQGSEA. The CDR3 sequence: CSIGAGAGTDTQYS. As DNA, the CDR3 is TGCAGCATTGGGGCAGGGGCGGGCACAGATACGCAGTATTCT.

About this clonotype: A much larger clone lies one base from this, so it may be a read error. The chain has TRBV5-1 and TRBJ1-1; 7 bases match TRBD1. CDR3 length: 15 amino acids. Germline CDR1 is SGHRS and CDR2 is YFSETQ. J was trimmed by 2 bases and V by 4 bases; bases with no gene match: 8. The CDR3, as DNA: TGCGCCAGCAGCGACGGACAGGTAGGTAACACTGAAGCTTTCTTT. Translated, it gives CASSDGQVGNTEAFF.

As to this clonotype: This may be a read error: a much more frequent sequence differs by one nucleotide. V usage is TRBV6-5 and J usage is TRBJ2-2, with D possibly matching TRBD2 (5 bases). V shed 6 bases and J shed 9 bases, with 14 bases lying between them. The CDR3 totals 13 residues. Germline V gene data show CDR1 as MNHEY and CDR2 as SVGAGI. The DNA of the CDR3 is TGTGCCAGCAGGGGAACTAGTGACCGGGAGCTGTTTTTT. It encodes CASRGTSDRELFF.

Many counts were recorded for this clonotype. V and J are TRBV6-2 or TRBV6-3 and TRBJ2-3; D is ambiguous. CDR3 size: 15 residues. The germline V gene encodes CDR1 MNHEY and CDR2 SVGEGT. V dropped 4 bases and J dropped 0 bases, with 11 bases sitting between them. The CDR3 spells CASSWTVPSTDTQYF. Written as DNA, the CDR3 is TGTGCCAGCAGTTGGACGGTACCAAGCACAGATACGCAGTATTTT.

On this clonotype itself: Lacking the conserved final phenylalanine or tryptophan, this CDR3 likely reflects a read error. Written as DNA, the CDR3 is TGTGCCAGCAGTCGCGGACCAACTGGCGGAAACACCATATATTCT. Translated: CASSRGPTGGNTIYS. The chain links TRBV6-1 to TRBJ1-3; D remains unclear. V was pared by 5 bases and J by 4 bases, with 15 bases between. CDR3 size: 15 residues. Looked up from germline, CDR1 is MNHNS and CDR2 is SASEGT.

Concerning this clonotype: Since a much larger clone is just one base distant, this may be a read error. J is TRBJ1-2 and V is TRBV28, with TRBD1 matching over 12 bases. CDR1 MDHEN and CDR2 SYDVKM come from the germline V gene. This CDR3 spans 13 amino acids. In nucleotides, the CDR3 is TGTGCCAGCGGAGGGACAGGGGGCCGTGGCCACACCTTC. Amino acids: CASGGTGGRGHTF.

As for this clonotype: This may stem from a read error, because a much larger clone lies one nucleotide away. CDR3 DNA sequence: TGCATCGCCCTTACGCGGGGTACAGATACGCAGTATTTT. Its protein is CIALTRGTDTQYF. V and J are TRBV29-1 and TRBJ2-3, with D possibly TRBD2 on 6 matching bases. There are 13 residues in the CDR3. Germline CDR1 and CDR2: SQVTM and ANQGSEA.

Details on this clonotype: One end of the junction does not line up with germline, which may come from a read error. The rearrangement links TRBV4-2 to TRBJ1-2, with D possibly being TRBD1 (6 bases). The CDR3 is 16 residues long. Germline V gene data show CDR1 as LGHNA and CDR2 as YNFKEQ. CDR3 nucleotide sequence: TGTGCCAGCAGCCTGAGCAGCCTGGACAGTAGATATGACTACACCTTC. Amino acid sequence: CASSLSSLDSRYDYTF.

The table lists this clonotype with a few counts. A read error may explain this, as a much larger clone is one base away. V usage is TRBV20-1 and J usage is TRBJ2-5; D is unresolved. The CDR3 spans 11 residues. Germline CDR1 reads DFQATT; CDR2 reads SNEGSKA (reference sequence). The CDR3 DNA reads as TGCAGTGCTAAGCCTGAGGAGACCAAGTACTTC. Its translation: CSAKPEETKYF.

Remarks on this clonotype: One junction end does not reproduce the germline sequence, and a read error may be involved. The rearrangement links TRBV4-3 to TRBJ2-7; D may be TRBD1 or TRBD2 (5 bases each). CDR3 size: 14 residues. CDR1 LGHNA and CDR2 YSLEER come from the germline V gene. For the CDR3, the DNA is TGCGCCAGCGGCCAAGCGAGGATAGGGACGGAGCAGTACTTC. Its protein product is CASGQARIGTEQYF.

This clonotype was counted many times. The rearrangement links TRBV10-2 to TRBJ2-7; the D is unclear. V was cut by 2 bases and J by 2 bases, with 4 bases left in between. The CDR3 runs 12 residues. Germline loops: CDR1 WSHSY, CDR2 SAAADI. The CDR3 bases are TGCGCCAGCAGTGAGGGTACCTACGAGCAGTACTTC. Translating gives CASSEGTYEQYF.

As regards this clonotype: A read error may produce the germline difference seen at one junction end. The chain links TRBV28 to TRBJ2-6; the D gene is possibly TRBD1 (6 bases). Germline lookup yields CDR1 MDHEN and CDR2 SYDVKM. The CDR3 is 19 amino acids. CDR3 protein: CASSLWEQGSYSGANLLTF. CDR3 coding DNA: TGTGCCAGCAGTTTATGGGAACAGGGATCCTACTCTGGGGCCAACCTCCTGACTTTC.